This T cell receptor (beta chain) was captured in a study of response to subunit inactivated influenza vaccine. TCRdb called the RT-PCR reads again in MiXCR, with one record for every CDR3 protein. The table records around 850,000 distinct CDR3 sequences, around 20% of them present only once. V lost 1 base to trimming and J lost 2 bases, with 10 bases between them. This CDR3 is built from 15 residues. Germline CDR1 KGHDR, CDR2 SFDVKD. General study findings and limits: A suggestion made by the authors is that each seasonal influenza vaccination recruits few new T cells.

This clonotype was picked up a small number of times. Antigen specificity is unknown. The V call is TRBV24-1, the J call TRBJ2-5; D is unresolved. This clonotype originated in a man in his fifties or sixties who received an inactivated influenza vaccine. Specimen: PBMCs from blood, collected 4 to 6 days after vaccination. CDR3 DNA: TGTGCCACCAGTGATTTATGGCGAGTACAAGAGACCCAGTACTTC. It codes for CATSDLWRVQETQYF.